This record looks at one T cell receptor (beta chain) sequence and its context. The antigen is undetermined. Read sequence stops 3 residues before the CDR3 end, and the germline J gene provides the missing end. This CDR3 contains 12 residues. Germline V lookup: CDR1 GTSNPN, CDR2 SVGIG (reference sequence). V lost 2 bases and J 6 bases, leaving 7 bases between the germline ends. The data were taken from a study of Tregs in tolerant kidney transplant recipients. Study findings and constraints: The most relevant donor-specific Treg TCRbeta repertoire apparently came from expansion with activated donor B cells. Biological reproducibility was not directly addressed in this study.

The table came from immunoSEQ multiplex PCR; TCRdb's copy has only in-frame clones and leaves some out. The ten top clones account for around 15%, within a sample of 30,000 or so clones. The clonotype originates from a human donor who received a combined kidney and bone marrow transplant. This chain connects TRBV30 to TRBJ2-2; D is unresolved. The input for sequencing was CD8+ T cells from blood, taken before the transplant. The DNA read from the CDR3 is TGTGCCTGGAGTTGGGCCGCCGGGGAG. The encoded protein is CAWSWAAGE. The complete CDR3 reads CAWSWAAGELFF.